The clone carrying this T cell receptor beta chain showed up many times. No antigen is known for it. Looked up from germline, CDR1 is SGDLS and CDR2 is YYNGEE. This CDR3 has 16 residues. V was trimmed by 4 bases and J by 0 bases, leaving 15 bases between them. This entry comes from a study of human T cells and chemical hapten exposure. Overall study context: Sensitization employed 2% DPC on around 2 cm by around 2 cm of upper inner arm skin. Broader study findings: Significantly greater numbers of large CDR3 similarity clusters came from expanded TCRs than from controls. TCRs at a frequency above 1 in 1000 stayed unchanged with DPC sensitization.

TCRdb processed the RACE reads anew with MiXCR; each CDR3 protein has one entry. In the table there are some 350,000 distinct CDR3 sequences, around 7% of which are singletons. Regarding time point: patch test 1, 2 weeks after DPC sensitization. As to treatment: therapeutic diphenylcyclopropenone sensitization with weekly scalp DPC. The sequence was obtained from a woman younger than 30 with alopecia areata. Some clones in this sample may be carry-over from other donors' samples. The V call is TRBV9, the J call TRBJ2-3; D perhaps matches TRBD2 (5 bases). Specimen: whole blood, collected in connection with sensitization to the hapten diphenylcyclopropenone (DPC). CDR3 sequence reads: CASSLVAGSSTDTQYF. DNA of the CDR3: TGTGCCAGCAGCCTCGTCGCGGGCTCTAGCACAGATACGCAGTATTTT. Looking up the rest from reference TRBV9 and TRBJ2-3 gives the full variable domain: DSGVTQTPKHLITATGQRVTLRCSPRSGDLSVYWYQQSLDQGLQFLIQYYNGEERAKGNILERFSAQQFPDLHSELNLSSLELGDSALYFCASSLVAGSSTDTQYFGPGTRLTVL.